This is a list of T cell receptor beta chains from one sample in a study of T-cell memory formation after mild COVID-19. TCRdb re-derived calls from the 5' RACE reads in MiXCR, one entry per CDR3 protein. The table records under 110,000 distinct CDR3 sequences, 12% of them present only once. Specimen: PBMCs or a T cell subset sorted from them (not recorded which). These receptors all come from an adult woman who had mild COVID-19 (a few samples of this study predate the infection). Cell type and time point are not known. Each CDR3 is given with its conserved first and last residue. D genes are given only for firm matches. Only some rows state a clone size, as once, few, many or a class for expanded clones.

d_gene: TRBD1; abundance: NA; v_gene: TRBV24-1; j_gene: TRBJ1-1; CDR3aa: CATSPRGFTEAFF; CDR3nt: TGTGCCACCAGCCCCAGGGGGTTCACTGAAGCTTTCTTT
d_gene: NA; abundance: many; v_gene: TRBV7-8; j_gene: TRBJ2-7; CDR3aa: CASSPKVLGPEQYF; CDR3nt: TGTGCCAGCAGCCCAAAGGTTCTGGGACCCGAGCAGTACTTC
d_gene: NA; abundance: many; v_gene: TRBV5-1; j_gene: TRBJ2-7; CDR3aa: CASSLEQFPHEQYF; CDR3nt: TGCGCCAGCAGCTTGGAACAGTTTCCCCACGAGCAGTACTTC
d_gene: NA; abundance: few; v_gene: TRBV7-3; j_gene: TRBJ1-3; CDR3aa: CASSPNSGNTIYF; CDR3nt: TGTGCCAGCAGCCCAAACTCTGGAAACACCATATATTTT
d_gene: TRBD1; abundance: NA; v_gene: TRBV5-1; j_gene: TRBJ2-7; CDR3aa: CASSRGDRDYEQYF; CDR3nt: TGCGCCAGCAGCCGGGGGGACAGGGACTACGAGCAGTACTTC
d_gene: TRBD1; abundance: few; v_gene: TRBV11-3; j_gene: TRBJ2-5; CDR3aa: CASSLRVTGRETQYF; CDR3nt: TGTGCCAGCAGCTTAAGGGTGACAGGGAGAGAGACCCAGTACTTC
d_gene: TRBD1; abundance: NA; v_gene: TRBV9; j_gene: TRBJ1-2; CDR3aa: CASSVGGQGYYGYTF; CDR3nt: TGTGCCAGCAGCGTAGGGGGACAGGGCTACTATGGCTACACCTTC
d_gene: TRBD1; abundance: NA; v_gene: TRBV13; j_gene: TRBJ2-1; CDR3aa: CASSTDRGPRNEQFF; CDR3nt: TGTGCCAGCAGCACAGACAGGGGCCCTCGGAATGAGCAGTTCTTC
d_gene: NA; abundance: few; v_gene: TRBV5-4; j_gene: TRBJ1-2; CDR3aa: CASSLYGGASYGYTF; CDR3nt: TGTGCCAGCAGCTTGTATGGAGGGGCATCTTATGGCTACACCTTC
d_gene: NA; abundance: many; v_gene: TRBV5-1; j_gene: TRBJ2-1; CDR3aa: CASSFGENEQFF; CDR3nt: TGCGCCAGCAGCTTCGGGGAAAATGAGCAGTTCTTC
d_gene: TRBD1; abundance: few; v_gene: TRBV6-5; j_gene: TRBJ2-5; CDR3aa: CASCYYGTGGGETQYF; CDR3nt: TGTGCCAGCTGTTACTATGGGACAGGGGGCGGGGAGACCCAGTACTTC
d_gene: NA; abundance: few; v_gene: TRBV5-8; j_gene: TRBJ2-6; CDR3aa: CASSLDSTGANVLTF; CDR3nt: TGTGCCAGCAGCTTGGACAGCACTGGGGCCAACGTCCTGACTTTC
d_gene: NA; abundance: many; v_gene: TRBV18; j_gene: TRBJ2-7; CDR3aa: CASSEQGHYEQYF; CDR3nt: TGTGCCAGCTCCGAACAGGGCCACTACGAGCAGTACTTC
d_gene: NA; abundance: few; v_gene: TRBV27; j_gene: TRBJ2-3; CDR3aa: CASSAGTPRVYTQYF; CDR3nt: TGTGCCAGCAGCGCTGGGACCCCCCGGGTATATACGCAGTATTTT
d_gene: NA; abundance: once; v_gene: TRBV19; j_gene: TRBJ2-5; CDR3aa: CASSADAVETQYF; CDR3nt: TGTGCCAGTAGTGCGGACGCTGTGGAGACCCAGTACTTC
d_gene: NA; abundance: few; v_gene: TRBV5-1; j_gene: TRBJ2-1; CDR3aa: CASSYSPGDNEQFF; CDR3nt: TGCGCCAGCAGCTATTCGCCAGGAGACAATGAGCAGTTCTTC
d_gene: TRBD2; abundance: NA; v_gene: TRBV7-9; j_gene: TRBJ2-7; CDR3aa: CASSPPPVAGVLEQYF; CDR3nt: TGTGCCAGCAGCCCACCCCCAGTAGCGGGGGTTCTCGAGCAGTACTTC
d_gene: TRBD1; abundance: NA; v_gene: TRBV7-6; j_gene: TRBJ1-1; CDR3aa: CASSPRQGGTEAFF; CDR3nt: TGTGCCAGCAGCCCCAGACAGGGTGGGACTGAAGCTTTCTTT
d_gene: TRBD2; abundance: NA; v_gene: TRBV7-8; j_gene: TRBJ2-1; CDR3aa: CASRLAGRRDNEQFF; CDR3nt: TGTGCCAGCAGACTAGCGGGACGTCGGGACAATGAGCAGTTCTTC
d_gene: NA; abundance: NA; v_gene: TRBV7-6; j_gene: TRBJ2-2; CDR3aa: CASSLEGWGIRNTGELFF; CDR3nt: TGTGCCAGCAGCTTAGAGGGTTGGGGAATTCGGAACACCGGGGAGCTGTTTTTT
d_gene: NA; abundance: few; v_gene: TRBV7-2; j_gene: TRBJ2-7; CDR3aa: CASSLALSYEQYF; CDR3nt: TGTGCCAGCAGCTTAGCGCTAAGCTACGAGCAGTACTTC
d_gene: NA; abundance: NA; v_gene: TRBV12-3/TRBV12-4; j_gene: TRBJ2-7; CDR3aa: CASRSPGTYEQYF; CDR3nt: TGTGCCAGCAGATCGCCAGGAACCTACGAGCAGTACTTC
d_gene: NA; abundance: many; v_gene: TRBV19; j_gene: TRBJ2-1; CDR3aa: CASSLTIQGHNEQFF; CDR3nt: TGTGCCAGTAGCTTAACAATACAGGGTCACAATGAGCAGTTCTTC
d_gene: TRBD1; abundance: few; v_gene: TRBV6-2/TRBV6-3; j_gene: TRBJ1-1; CDR3aa: CASSSTGGATEAFF; CDR3nt: TGTGCCAGCAGTTCCACAGGGGGCGCAACTGAAGCTTTCTTT
d_gene: NA; abundance: few; v_gene: TRBV2; j_gene: TRBJ1-2; CDR3aa: CASRGDRAQNYGYTF; CDR3nt: TGTGCCAGCAGGGGCGACCGGGCGCAAAACTATGGCTACACCTTC
d_gene: NA; abundance: NA; v_gene: TRBV20-1; j_gene: TRBJ1-5; CDR3aa: CSARDQYRESQPQHF; CDR3nt: TGCAGTGCTAGAGATCAGTACAGGGAATCTCAGCCCCAGCATTTT
d_gene: TRBD2; abundance: NA; v_gene: TRBV7-6; j_gene: TRBJ2-5; CDR3aa: CASSSRLAGGPGETQYF; CDR3nt: TGTGCCAGCAGCTCTCGACTAGCGGGAGGGCCCGGTGAGACCCAGTACTTC
d_gene: TRBD2; abundance: NA; v_gene: TRBV4-3; j_gene: TRBJ2-7; CDR3aa: CASSHSRDYLYEQYF; CDR3nt: TGCGCCAGCAGCCACTCCCGGGACTACCTCTACGAGCAGTACTTC
d_gene: NA; abundance: many; v_gene: TRBV5-1; j_gene: TRBJ2-7; CDR3aa: CASSVDQGTPFDEQYF; CDR3nt: TGCGCCAGCAGCGTAGACCAGGGGACACCGTTTGACGAGCAGTACTTC
d_gene: NA; abundance: many; v_gene: TRBV3-1; j_gene: TRBJ2-5; CDR3aa: CASSHPRDGAQETQYF; CDR3nt: TGTGCCAGCAGCCATCCCCGGGACGGAGCGCAAGAGACCCAGTACTTC
d_gene: TRBD2; abundance: few; v_gene: TRBV7-8; j_gene: TRBJ2-1; CDR3aa: CASSLAGVSWGNEQFF; CDR3nt: TGTGCCAGCAGTCTAGCGGGAGTATCTTGGGGGAATGAGCAGTTCTTC
d_gene: NA; abundance: NA; v_gene: TRBV7-9; j_gene: TRBJ2-1; CDR3aa: CASSPSGGESYNEQFF; CDR3nt: TGTGCCAGCAGCCCATCGGGCGGAGAATCCTACAATGAGCAGTTCTTC
d_gene: TRBD1; abundance: NA; v_gene: TRBV12-3/TRBV12-4; j_gene: TRBJ2-3; CDR3aa: CASSLDRGHTDTQYF; CDR3nt: TGTGCCAGCAGCTTGGACAGGGGACACACAGATACGCAGTATTTT
d_gene: TRBD2; abundance: few; v_gene: TRBV11-2; j_gene: TRBJ2-1; CDR3aa: CASSLSTGGPRSYEQFF; CDR3nt: TGTGCCAGCAGCTTGTCAACGGGAGGGCCTCGTTCCTATGAGCAGTTCTTC